Listed here are 13 T cell receptor beta chains from one sample, sequenced in a study of blood T cell repertoires in COVID-19. This table comes from immunoSEQ multiplex PCR, and its TCRdb copy is limited to in-frame clones, with some not included. This repertoire shows roughly 300,000 clones, about 89% found once; its top ten account for 1.5%. The sequenced material came from peripheral blood. These receptors were obtained from a woman in her forties who had recovered from COVID-19.

The chain links TRBV3-1 (or the pseudogene TRBV3-2) to TRBJ2-7, with 7 nucleotides matching TRBD2. The CDR3 is 17 residues long. Unmatched junction bases numbered 12, after V lost 2 bases and J lost 2 bases. The germline CDR1 and CDR2 sequences are LGHDT and YNNKEL (reference sequence). The CDR3, as DNA: TGTGCCAGCAGCCAACGCTTCTCGGGAGGTGTCACCTACGAGCAGTACTTC. Protein sequence: CASSQRFSGGVTYEQYF.

The V and J genes are TRBV7-3 and TRBJ2-3, with D tentatively TRBD1 (6 bases). Germline V gives CDR1 SGHTA, CDR2 FQGTGA. The CDR3 spans 14 residues. V lost 6 bases to trimming and J lost 3 bases, with 13 bases between them. The DNA of the CDR3 is TGTGCCAGCAGACAGGGTCGTGAGACAGATACGCAGTATTTT. Its protein product is CASRQGRETDTQYF.

For the CDR3, the DNA is TGCGCCAGCAGGCAAAGCGGGAGACAGGGGGCCTCGGCTAATGAAAAACTGTTTTTT. This encodes CASRQSGRQGASANEKLFF. J is TRBJ1-4 and V is TRBV4-3, with 10 nucleotides matching TRBD1. The germline V gene has CDR1 LGHNA and CDR2 YSLEER. CDR3 length: 19 amino acids. J gave up 3 bases and V 6 bases, and 16 bases lay outside the gene matches.

This chain links TRBV7-8 with TRBJ1-5; no clear D. The CDR3 sequence is 16 residues long. V lost 1 base and J lost 2, with 12 bases in between. Germline V gene data show CDR1 as SGHVS and CDR2 as FQNEAQ. Here the CDR3 reads CASSLVARTGNQPQHF. CDR3 bases: TGTGCCAGCAGCTTAGTAGCACGTACGGGCAATCAGCCCCAGCATTTT.

This chain links TRBV5-5 with TRBJ2-1; tentative D call: TRBD2 (6 bases). Per the germline V gene, CDR1 is SGHKS and CDR2 is YYEKEE (reference sequence). The CDR3 has 14 amino acids. Trimming removed 4 bases from V and 7 bases from J, with 15 bases in between. The CDR3 DNA is TGTGCCAGCAGCACCGGGACTGTGGGAAATGAGCAGTTCTTC. As protein: CASSTGTVGNEQFF.

The chain uses TRBV30 and TRBJ1-2; TRBD1 agrees at 8 bases. V dropped 3 bases and J dropped 7; count of bases not matched to a gene: 7. Germline CDR1 reads GTSNPN; CDR2 reads SVGIG (reference sequence). The CDR3 has 13 residues. CDR3: CAWRNAGGIGYTF. The CDR3 DNA reads TGTGCCTGGAGAAATGCAGGGGGCATTGGCTACACCTTC. The full variable domain, in which reference TRBV30 and TRBJ1-2 provide the parts outside the CDR3, is SQTIHQWPATLVQPVGSPLSLECTVEGTSNPNLYWYRQAAGRGLQLLFYSVGIGQISSEVPQNLSASRPQDRQFILSSKKLLLSDSGFYLCAWRNAGGIGYTFGSGTRLTVV.

This clone was recorded once. The chain employs TRBV10-3 and TRBJ1-5, with D uncertain. CDR1 ENHRY and CDR2 SYGVKD come from the germline V gene. This CDR3 has 14 amino acids. V dropped 3 bases and J dropped 5 bases, with 11 bases sitting between them. The CDR3 DNA sequence: TGTGCCATCAGTGACCCCGGGTCAGATCAGCCCCAGCATTTT. Residues: CAISDPGSDQPQHF.

The CDR3 is CASSLAGGSSSGNTIYF. CDR3 DNA sequence: TGCGCCAGCAGCTTGGCCGGGGGTTCGTCCTCTGGAAACACCATATATTTT. The genes are TRBV5-1 and TRBJ1-3, with D possibly being TRBD1 (5 bases). Trimming took off 0 bases at V and 0 bases at J, with 13 bases between the two ends. This CDR3 contains 17 residues. CDR1 and CDR2 (germline): SGHRS, YFSETQ.

The chain is built from TRBV2 and TRBJ1-4, with 8 bases aligning to TRBD1. Unmatched junction bases numbered 8, after V lost 6 bases and J lost 5 bases. Germline CDR1 reads SNHLY; CDR2 reads FYNNEI. This CDR3 spans 15 amino acids. The CDR3 loop is CASRAEGTGNEKLFF. In nucleotides, the CDR3 is TGTGCCAGCAGGGCTGAAGGGACAGGAAATGAAAAACTGTTTTTT.

This clone appeared a few times. This rearrangement joins TRBV12-3 or TRBV12-4 to TRBJ1-1, with D uncertain. V lost 6 bases, J lost 5 bases, and 13 bases lay in between. The CDR3 length is 13 residues. The CDR3 DNA sequence: TGTGCCAGCAGGGGGTGGTCGGGGACTGAAGCTTTCTTT. It yields the protein CASRGWSGTEAFF.

Points on this clone: This could be a read error, since a much larger clone is one nucleotide away. This chain uses TRBV2 with TRBJ1-1; D might be TRBD1 (6 bases). The CDR3 contains 13 residues. V dropped 5 bases and J dropped 3 bases, with 10 bases sitting between them. Germline assignment: CDR1 SNHLY and CDR2 FYNNEI. The CDR3 DNA is TGTGCCAGCAGTCAACAGGGTCACACTGAAGCTTTCTTT. This encodes CASSQQGHTEAFF.

The chain is built from TRBV6-5 and TRBJ2-1, with 8 bases fitting TRBD1. Germline CDR1 is MNHEY and CDR2 is SVGAGI. With 3 bases clipped from V and 4 bases from J, the junction kept 5 bases outside the gene matches. This CDR3 region has 15 residues. CDR3 protein: CASSYRDRTYNEQFF. The CDR3 DNA follows: TGTGCCAGCAGTTATCGGGACAGGACTTACAATGAGCAGTTCTTC.

The chain links TRBV2 to TRBJ2-1, with TRBD1 as a possible D gene (5 bases). Germline V gene sequence: CDR1 SNHLY, CDR2 FYNNEI. This CDR3 has 14 amino acids. V was trimmed by 7 bases and J by 3 bases, leaving 13 bases between them. In DNA form, the CDR3 reads TGTGCCAGCAAAGGGGCAGGTTTCTACAATGAGCAGTTCTTC. Translating gives CASKGAGFYNEQFF.